The clone carrying this T cell receptor (beta chain) was detected once. Germline CDR1 SNHLY, CDR2 FYNNEI. V was pared by 5 bases and J by 5 bases, with 3 bases of the junction left unmatched. The CDR3 contains 14 residues. This specimen comes from a study of blood T cell repertoires in COVID-19. About the research overall: The United States, Italy and Spain were the sources of the acute and convalescent COVID-19 samples. Sample material is recorded as cDNA or gDNA derived from T cells, B-cell-depleted T cells, or PBMCs.

Under the authors' procedure: Reference gene primer amplification in the assay estimated nucleated cell counts. Clones were sequenced by immunoSEQ multiplex PCR, and TCRdb holds only the in-frame ones, with some missing. The V and J calls and clone size are taken from that table; D and trimming were inferred from the DNA. The sample carries 180,000 or so clones, approximately 90% recorded once. This clonotype was sampled from a man aged 18 to 30 with acute or convalescent COVID-19. The V and J genes are TRBV2 and TRBJ1-4; 9 positions agree with TRBD1. What was sequenced was peripheral blood. The CDR3 region has the DNA TGTGCCAGCAGTACAGGGGGCGGGAATGAAAAACTGTTTTTT. Translated, it gives CASSTGGGNEKLFF.